What follows is one TCR beta chain and its context. Its target is unknown. The CDR3 contains 14 residues. Trimming removed 5 bases at V and 2 bases at J, with 12 bases between. Germline CDR1 KGHSH, CDR2 LQKENI. Using immunoSEQ multiplex PCR, the repertoire was profiled, and TCRdb retains in-frame clones only, with some absent. The table lists 70,000 or so clones, about 88% of them singletons. This entry is derived from a study of OX40 agonist ivuxolimab in advanced cancers. Study as a whole: Patients got intravenous ivuxolimab at 0.01 to 10 mg/kg every 2 weeks.

Notes on the study in general: Clonal expansion was among the lowest in partial responders at 0.1-3.0 mg/kg, especially CD8+. The average count of expanded clones was higher among CD8+ T cells than among CD4+.

Sequences were derived from CD4+ or CD8+ T cells sorted from blood, sampled in a trial of the OX40 agonist ivuxolimab. The clonotype was recovered from an adult with an advanced solid tumor such as melanoma, head and neck, liver or kidney cancer. The chain employs TRBV18 and TRBJ2-5, with D tentatively TRBD1 (6 bases). The CDR3 nucleotides are TGTGCCAGCTCATCCGGGACAACTCAAGAGACCCAGTACTTC. Protein sequence: CASSSGTTQETQYF. Combining the CDR3 with reference TRBV18 and TRBJ2-5 gives the whole variable domain NAGVMQNPRHLVRRRGQEARLRCSPMKGHSHVYWYRQLPEEGLKFMVYLQKENIIDESGMPKERFSAEFPKEGPSILRIQQVVRGDSAAYFCASSSGTTQETQYFGPGTRLLVL.